Here is one TCR beta chain with its context. The antigen is unknown. Repertoires were generated with immunoSEQ multiplex PCR, while TCRdb's copy carries only in-frame clones and drops some. The top ten clones hold around 13% of a sample with over 100,000 clones, nearly 90% of them seen once. This sample stems from a study of T cell responses to AZD1222 COVID-19 vaccine. General study findings and limits: Spike-specific TCR breadth and depth grew following two AZD1222 doses. Seropositive AZD1222 recipients at baseline numbered only 5 or 6. White British donors predominated, females outnumbered males, and clonal diversity was possibly underestimated. There were repertoire samples only from the period after the peak T cell response.

Trimming pared 6 bases from V and 3 bases from J, leaving 15 bases between. The CDR3 sequence is 16 residues long. Per germline, CDR1 ENHRY and CDR2 SYGVKD. This sequence joins TRBV10-3 and TRBJ1-6; unclear D gene. The sample was peripheral blood, taken on day 0 of MenACWY control vaccination. The TCR originated in an adult in good health. The CDR3 protein is CAIREHGDNYNSPLHF. CDR3 DNA: TGTGCCATCAGGGAACACGGAGACAACTATAATTCACCCCTCCACTTT.